Following are 14 T cell receptor beta chains from one sample sequenced in a study of T cell responses to AZD1222 COVID-19 vaccine. The method was immunoSEQ multiplex PCR; TCRdb's version includes in-frame clones alone and lacks a portion of them. Altogether 90,000 to 140,000 clones are present, approximately 87% being singletons, with the ten largest covering 2% to 3%. Sequenced material: peripheral blood, taken on day 0 of AZD1222 vaccination. Receptors were obtained from an adult in good health.

The chain employs TRBV25-1 and TRBJ1-2; no definite D call. CDR3 length equals 13 residues. V lost 3 bases to trimming and J lost 0 bases, with 5 bases between them. Germline lookup yields CDR1 MGHDK and CDR2 SYGVNS. CDR3 sequence: CASSDYTNYGYTF. CDR3 nucleotides: TGTGCCAGCAGTGATTACACTAACTATGGCTACACCTTC.

The rearrangement uses TRBV5-6 and TRBJ2-7; 11 bases fit TRBD1. The J segment lost 4 bases and the V segment lost 6 bases, leaving 9 bases of the junction unmatched. CDR3 length: 15 amino acids. Germline values: CDR1 SGHDT, CDR2 YYEEEE. The CDR3 is CASTLMGQGVYEQYF. The DNA for the CDR3 is TGTGCCAGCACCCTCATGGGACAGGGGGTTTACGAGCAGTACTTC.

V is TRBV9 and J is TRBJ1-6; 7 bases map to TRBD1. The junction had 26 bases not matched to a gene; V was cut back by 3 bases and J by 8 bases. Per germline, CDR1 SGDLS and CDR2 YYNGEE. CDR3 length equals 21 residues. CDR3: CASSDRGSHREWGESDSPLHF. The CDR3 DNA reads TGTGCCAGCAGCGACAGGGGAAGCCATAGGGAGTGGGGGGAGTCGGATTCACCCCTCCACTTT.

CDR3 coding DNA: TGCGCCAGCACCCATTCTGGTAGAACTGAAGCTTTCTTT. It translates to CASTHSGRTEAFF. The chain joins TRBV5-1 to TRBJ1-1; D is uncertain. The CDR3 extends over 13 amino acids. Germline CDR1 is SGHRS and CDR2 is YFSETQ. Trimming removed 6 bases from V and 5 bases from J, with 14 bases in between.

This clone was recorded once. This rearrangement joins TRBV6-2 or TRBV6-3 to TRBJ2-1; 7 positions agree with TRBD1. The germline V gene has CDR1 MNHEY and CDR2 SVGEGT. The V gene end was trimmed by 2 bases and the J gene end by 8 bases; junction bases not matched to a gene: 15. This CDR3 is 17 amino acids long. The CDR3: CASSYQIGTAPGHEQFF. The CDR3 DNA is TGTGCCAGCAGTTACCAGATTGGGACAGCGCCAGGGCATGAGCAGTTCTTC.

This chain joins TRBV6-5 and TRBJ1-1, with 9 bases identical to TRBD1. This CDR3 spans 14 amino acids. The germline gives CDR1 MNHEY, CDR2 SVGAGI. Trimming at V came to 5 bases and at J to 7 bases, leaving 8 bases not matched to a gene. Here the CDR3 reads CASSRTGGLGEAFF. CDR3 DNA: TGTGCCAGCAGTCGTACAGGGGGCTTAGGTGAAGCTTTCTTT.

This clone has a handful of counts. The rearrangement joins TRBV3-1 (or the pseudogene TRBV3-2) to TRBJ2-3; 8 bases line up with TRBD2. With 5 bases clipped from V and 3 bases from J, the junction kept 10 bases outside the gene matches. The germline CDR1 and CDR2 sequences are LGHDT and YNNKEL (reference sequence). CDR3 size: 16 residues. This CDR3 reads CASSYASGSGTDTQYF. CDR3 in DNA: TGTGCCAGCAGCTACGCAAGCGGGAGCGGGACAGATACGCAGTATTTT.

The chain joins TRBV5-1 to TRBJ2-7; a weak D match, TRBD1 (5 bases). The CDR3 contains 15 residues. Germline V gives CDR1 SGHRS, CDR2 YFSETQ. V lost 4 bases and J lost 1, with 15 bases in between. The CDR3 loop is CASSLRPAGSYEQYF. CDR3 sequence (DNA): TGCGCCAGCAGCCTACGCCCGGCAGGGTCCTACGAGCAGTACTTC. The entire variable domain, with the rest obtained from reference TRBV5-1 and TRBJ2-7, is as follows: KAGVTQTPRYLIKTRGQQVTLSCSPISGHRSVSWYQQTPGQGLQFLFEYFSETQRNKGNFPGRFSGRQFSNSRSEMNVSTLELGDSALYLCASSLRPAGSYEQYFGPGTRLTVT.

V and J are TRBV19 and TRBJ1-6; no definite D call. This CDR3 spans 14 amino acids. V lost 5 bases and J 9 bases, leaving 14 bases between the germline ends. Germline lookup yields CDR1 LNHDA and CDR2 SQIVND (reference sequence). The CDR3 coding sequence is TGTGCCAGTAGTCCAGGTTTCGGGAGTTCACCCCTCCACTTT. Translated: CASSPGFGSSPLHF.

V usage is TRBV28 and J usage is TRBJ2-1; D perhaps matches TRBD1 (6 bases). There are 14 residues in the CDR3. CDR1 MDHEN and CDR2 SYDVKM come from the germline V gene. The V and J ends lost 4 bases and 9 bases respectively, with 16 bases between them. CDR3 nucleotide sequence: TGTGCCAGCAGTTCGGGCAGGGGTACTAGTGAGCAGTTCTTC. This encodes CASSSGRGTSEQFF.

V is TRBV28 and J is TRBJ2-7; a weak D match, TRBD2 (5 bases). The CDR3 is 18 amino acids. The ends were cut back, 1 base at V and 4 bases at J, with 23 bases in the middle. Germline CDR1 and CDR2: MDHEN and SYDVKM. DNA of the CDR3: TGTGCCAGCAGTTTATTCTATCGTGCGGGCAGGATGGGATACGAGCAGTACTTC. Residues: CASSLFYRAGRMGYEQYF.

V usage is TRBV6-5 and J usage is TRBJ1-5; D is unclear. V lost 8 bases and J 2 bases, leaving 10 bases between the germline ends. The CDR3 sequence is 13 residues long. The germline V gene encodes CDR1 MNHEY and CDR2 SVGAGI. The CDR3 nucleotides read TGTGCCAGCTGCGATGGACGCAATCAGCCCCAGCATTTT. This encodes CASCDGRNQPQHF.

The chain has TRBV7-9 and TRBJ2-7; 9 nucleotides agree with TRBD1. V dropped 3 bases and J dropped 5; count of bases not matched to a gene: 5. CDR3 length equals 14 residues. The germline V gene encodes CDR1 SEHNR and CDR2 FQNEAQ (reference sequence). CDR3 in DNA: TGTGCCAGCAGCTTCCCGGGACAGGGAAACGAGCAGTACTTC. It is translated as CASSFPGQGNEQYF. The entire variable domain, with the rest obtained from reference TRBV7-9 and TRBJ2-7, is as follows: DTGVSQNPRHKITKRGQNVTFRCDPISEHNRLYWYRQTLGQGPEFLTYFQNEAQLEKSRLLSDRFSAERPKGSFSTLEIQRTEQGDSAMYLCASSFPGQGNEQYFGPGTRLTVT.

V usage is TRBV10-3 and J usage is TRBJ2-3; TRBD1 or TRBD2 may be the D gene (5 bases each). The germline V and J ends were trimmed by 6 bases and 2 bases, with 12 bases remaining between them. The length of the CDR3 is 14 residues. Germline CDR1 ENHRY, CDR2 SYGVKD. The CDR3 sequence: CAIRGVAPTDTQYF. In DNA, the CDR3 is TGTGCCATCAGGGGGGTAGCGCCCACAGATACGCAGTATTTT.